These 3 T cell receptor beta chains originate from one sample sequenced in a study of cytomegalovirus exposure and HLA in healthy donors. Generated by immunoSEQ multiplex PCR, the TCRdb table keeps only in-frame clones and is missing some. This table holds some 180,000 clones, about 81% found once. The sample was PBMCs. All receptors come from a woman in her 30s in good health and CMV-seronegative.

The chain links TRBV5-6 to TRBJ1-4, with 8 bases fitting TRBD1. The CDR3 contains 18 residues. The J segment lost 5 bases and the V segment lost 0 bases, leaving 12 bases of the junction unmatched. Per the germline V gene, CDR1 is SGHDT and CDR2 is YYEEEE. The CDR3 protein is CASSLDRGLGSGNEKLFF. The CDR3 DNA reads TGTGCCAGCAGCTTGGACAGGGGGTTAGGCAGTGGGAATGAAAAACTGTTTTTT. Full variable domain (missing parts from reference TRBV5-6 and TRBJ1-4): DAGVTQSPTHLIKTRGQQVTLRCSPKSGHDTVSWYQQALGQGPQFIFQYYEEEERQRGNFPDRFSGHQFPNYSSELNVNALLLGDSALYLCASSLDRGLGSGNEKLFFGSGTQLSVL.

The chain combines TRBV2 with TRBJ2-1, with 7 bases identical to TRBD1. Germline V gives CDR1 SNHLY, CDR2 FYNNEI. The CDR3 runs 15 residues. After removal of 5 bases from V and 7 bases from J, the junction contained 11 bases not matched to a gene. The CDR3 nucleotides are TGTGCCAGCAGTCCCGGGACAGTAATCTTAAATGAGCAGTTCTTC. Its translation: CASSPGTVILNEQFF.

The gene calls are TRBV18 and TRBJ1-1; 8 positions match TRBD1. The CDR3 runs 17 residues. V shed 0 bases and J 4 bases; nucleotides not matched to a gene: 10. The germline V gene has CDR1 KGHSH and CDR2 LQKENI. CDR3 protein: CASSPPVRGPLFTEAFF. The CDR3 nucleotides read TGTGCCAGCTCACCACCTGTCAGGGGGCCGCTCTTCACTGAAGCTTTCTTT.